Sequencing of this T cell receptor beta chain was carried out in a study of prognosis after radiotherapy for stage I lung cancer. General study points: Reduced unique TCR clone counts were recorded after stereotactic body radiation therapy, with a median of around 10,000 versus 6,900.

At each of two time points, roughly 5.8 milliliters of venous blood were taken. Trimming removed 4 bases from V and 1 base from J; junction bases left unmatched: 3. Germline values: CDR1 SQVTM, CDR2 ANQGSEA. The CDR3 contains 13 residues. For this clonotype: Its specificity is unknown.

Genomic DNA was the source, and TCR beta CDR3 was amplified from it by two-round multiplex PCR. Primers specific to each TRBV and TRBJ gene were used in first-round PCR. TCRdb redid the calling of the multiplex PCR reads with MiXCR, one entry per CDR3 protein. Of some 38,000 distinct CDR3 sequences in the sample, about 24% were seen once. This clonotype was obtained from a donor aged 50 or older with non-small cell lung cancer. The genes are TRBV29-1 and TRBJ1-1, with TRBD1 matching 7 bases. This sample comprised PBMCs, obtained before or after stereotactic body radiation therapy (not recorded which). In DNA, the CDR3 is TGCAGCGTTGTACAGGGGACGAACACTGAAGCTTTCTTT. Translation: CSVVQGTNTEAFF.